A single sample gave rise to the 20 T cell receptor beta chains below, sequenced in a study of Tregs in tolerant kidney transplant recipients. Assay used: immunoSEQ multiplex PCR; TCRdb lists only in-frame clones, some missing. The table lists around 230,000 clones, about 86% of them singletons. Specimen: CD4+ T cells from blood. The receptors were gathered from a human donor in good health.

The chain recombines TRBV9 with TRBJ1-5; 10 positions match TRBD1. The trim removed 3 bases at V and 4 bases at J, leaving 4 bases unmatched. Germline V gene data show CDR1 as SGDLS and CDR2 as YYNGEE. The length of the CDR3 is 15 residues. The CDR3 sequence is CASSAGTGANQPQHF. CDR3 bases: TGTGCCAGCAGCGCTGGGACAGGGGCTAATCAGCCCCAGCATTTT.

CDR3 amino acids: CASSEDRVGTQYF. CDR3 in DNA: TGTGCCAGCAGCGAAGACAGGGTCGGGACCCAGTACTTC. The chain links TRBV7-9 to TRBJ2-5; TRBD1 matches 7 bases. The length of the CDR3 is 13 residues. CDR1 and CDR2 from the germline V gene are SEHNR and FQNEAQ (reference sequence). V shed 5 bases and J 7 bases; nucleotides not matched to a gene: 7.

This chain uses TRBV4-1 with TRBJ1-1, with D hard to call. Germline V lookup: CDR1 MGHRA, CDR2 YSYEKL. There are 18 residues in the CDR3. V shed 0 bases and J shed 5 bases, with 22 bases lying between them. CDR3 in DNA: TGCGCCAGCAGCCAAGATCGGTTAAAGTCCCCCTTCGGGACTGAAGCTTTCTTT. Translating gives CASSQDRLKSPFGTEAFF.

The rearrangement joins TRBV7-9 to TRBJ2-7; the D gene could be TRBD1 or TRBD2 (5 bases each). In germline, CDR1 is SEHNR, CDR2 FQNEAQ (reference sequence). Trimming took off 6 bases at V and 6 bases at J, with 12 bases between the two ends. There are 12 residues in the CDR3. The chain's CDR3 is CASSRDRAEQYF. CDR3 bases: TGTGCCAGCAGTCGGGACCGGGCCGAGCAGTACTTC.

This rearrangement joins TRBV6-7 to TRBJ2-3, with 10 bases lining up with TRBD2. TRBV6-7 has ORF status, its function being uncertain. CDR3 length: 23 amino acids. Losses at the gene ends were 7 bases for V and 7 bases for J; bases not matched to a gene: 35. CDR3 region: CASTQIGPHLQAGGWYLFYTQYF. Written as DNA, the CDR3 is TGTGCCAGCACCCAAATTGGTCCTCACCTTCAAGCGGGAGGGTGGTATTTGTTTTATACGCAGTATTTT.

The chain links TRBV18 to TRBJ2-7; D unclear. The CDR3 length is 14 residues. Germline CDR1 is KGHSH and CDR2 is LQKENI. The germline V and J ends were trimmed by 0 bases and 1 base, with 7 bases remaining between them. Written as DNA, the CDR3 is TGTGCCAGCTCACCACCTGCGCCATCCTACGAGCAGTACTTC. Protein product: CASSPPAPSYEQYF.

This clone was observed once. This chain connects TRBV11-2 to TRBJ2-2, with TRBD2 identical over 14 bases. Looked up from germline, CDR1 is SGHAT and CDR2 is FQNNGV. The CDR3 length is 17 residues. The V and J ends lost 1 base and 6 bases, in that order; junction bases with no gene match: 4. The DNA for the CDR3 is TGTGCCAGCAGCTTAGCCGGACTAGCGGGGGGCCCCGGGGAGCTGTTTTTT. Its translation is CASSLAGLAGGPGELFF.

CDR3 protein: CASSPGSGSDYEQFF. The CDR3 coding sequence is TGTGCCAGCAGCCCGGGTAGCGGGAGTGACTATGAGCAGTTCTTC. The rearrangement links TRBV7-8 to TRBJ2-1, with 9 bases aligning to TRBD2. CDR3 length equals 15 residues. Germline loops: CDR1 SGHVS, CDR2 FQNEAQ. V was pared by 5 bases and J by 8 bases, with 10 bases of the junction left unmatched.

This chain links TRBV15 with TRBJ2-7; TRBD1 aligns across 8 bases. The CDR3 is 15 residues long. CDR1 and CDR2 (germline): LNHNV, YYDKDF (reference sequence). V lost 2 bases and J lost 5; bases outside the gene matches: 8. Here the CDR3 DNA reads TGTGCCACCAGCAGATCTCCGACAGGGGCCAACGAGCAGTACTTC. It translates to CATSRSPTGANEQYF.

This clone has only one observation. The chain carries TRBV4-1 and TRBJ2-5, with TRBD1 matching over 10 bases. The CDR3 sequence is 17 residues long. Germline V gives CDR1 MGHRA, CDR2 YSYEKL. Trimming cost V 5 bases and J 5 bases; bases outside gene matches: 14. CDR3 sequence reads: CASSWRQGATKGETQYF. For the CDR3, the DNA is TGCGCCAGCAGCTGGCGACAGGGGGCAACTAAAGGCGAGACCCAGTACTTC.

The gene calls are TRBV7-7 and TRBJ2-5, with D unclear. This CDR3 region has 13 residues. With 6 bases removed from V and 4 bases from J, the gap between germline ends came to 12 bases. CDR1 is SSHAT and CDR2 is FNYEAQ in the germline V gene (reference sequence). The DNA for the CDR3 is TGTGCCAGCAGTCCCCGACTGGGAGAGACCCAGTACTTC. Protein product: CASSPRLGETQYF. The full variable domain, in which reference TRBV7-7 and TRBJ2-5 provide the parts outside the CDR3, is GAGVSQSPRYKVTKRGQDVTLRCDPISSHATLYWYQQALGQGPEFLTYFNYEAQPDKSGLPSDRFSAERPEGSISTLTIQRTEQRDSAMYRCASSPRLGETQYFGPGTRLLVL.

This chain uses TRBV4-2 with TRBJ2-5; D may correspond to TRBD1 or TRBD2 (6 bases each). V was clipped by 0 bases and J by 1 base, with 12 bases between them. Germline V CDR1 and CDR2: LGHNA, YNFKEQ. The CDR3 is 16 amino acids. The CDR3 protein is CASSQDGGGVQETQYF. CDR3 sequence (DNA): TGTGCCAGCAGCCAAGATGGGGGCGGGGTCCAAGAGACCCAGTACTTC.

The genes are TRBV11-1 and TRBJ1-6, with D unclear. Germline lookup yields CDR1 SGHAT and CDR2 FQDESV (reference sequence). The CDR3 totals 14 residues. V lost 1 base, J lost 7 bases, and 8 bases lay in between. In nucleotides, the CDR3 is TGTGCCAGCAGCTTAGGCAGAACCAATTCACCCCTCCACTTT. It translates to CASSLGRTNSPLHF.

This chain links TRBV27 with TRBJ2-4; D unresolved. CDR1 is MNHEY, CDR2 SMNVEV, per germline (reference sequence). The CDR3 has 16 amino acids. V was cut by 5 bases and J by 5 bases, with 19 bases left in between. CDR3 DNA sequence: TGTGCCAGCAGTCCGTATATTGAGGTGTGGGAAAACATTCAGTACTTC. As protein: CASSPYIEVWENIQYF.

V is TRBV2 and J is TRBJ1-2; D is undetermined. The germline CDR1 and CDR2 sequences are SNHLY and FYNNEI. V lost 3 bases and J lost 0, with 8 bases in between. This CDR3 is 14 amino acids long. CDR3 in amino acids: CASSDWVTNYGYTF. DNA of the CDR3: TGTGCCAGCAGTGATTGGGTAACTAACTATGGCTACACCTTC.

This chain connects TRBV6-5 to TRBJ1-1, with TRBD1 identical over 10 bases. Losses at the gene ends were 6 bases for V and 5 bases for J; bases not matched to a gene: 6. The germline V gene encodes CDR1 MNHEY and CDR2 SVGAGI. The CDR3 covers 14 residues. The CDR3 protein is CASSWTGGGTEAFF. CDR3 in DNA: TGTGCCAGCAGCTGGACAGGGGGTGGGACTGAAGCTTTCTTT.

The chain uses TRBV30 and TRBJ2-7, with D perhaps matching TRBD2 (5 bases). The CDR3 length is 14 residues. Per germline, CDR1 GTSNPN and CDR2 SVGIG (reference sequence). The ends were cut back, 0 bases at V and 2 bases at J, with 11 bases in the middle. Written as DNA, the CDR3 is TGTGCCTGGAGTGTAGTGCTAGCAACCTACGAGCAGTACTTC. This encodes CAWSVVLATYEQYF.

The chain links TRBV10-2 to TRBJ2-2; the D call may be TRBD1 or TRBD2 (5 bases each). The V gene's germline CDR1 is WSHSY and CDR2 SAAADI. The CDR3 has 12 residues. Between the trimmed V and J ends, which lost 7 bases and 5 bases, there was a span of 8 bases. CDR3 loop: CASKWGTGELFF. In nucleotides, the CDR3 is TGCGCCAGCAAGTGGGGGACCGGGGAGCTGTTTTTT.

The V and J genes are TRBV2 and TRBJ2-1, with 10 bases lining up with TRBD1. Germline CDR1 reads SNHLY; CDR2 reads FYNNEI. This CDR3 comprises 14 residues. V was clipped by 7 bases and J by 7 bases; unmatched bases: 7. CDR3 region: CASTRDRGWNEQFF. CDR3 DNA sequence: TGTGCCAGCACCCGGGACAGGGGTTGGAATGAGCAGTTCTTC.

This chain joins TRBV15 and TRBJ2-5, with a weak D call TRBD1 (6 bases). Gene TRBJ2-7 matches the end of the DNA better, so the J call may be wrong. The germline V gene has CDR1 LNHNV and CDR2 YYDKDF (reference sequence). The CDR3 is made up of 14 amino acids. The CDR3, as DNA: TGTGCCACCAGCAGGGGGACATCGGCAAGCGAGCAGTACTTC. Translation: CATSRGTSASEQYF.